This T cell receptor beta chain was identified during a study of cytomegalovirus exposure and HLA in healthy donors. Profiled with immunoSEQ multiplex PCR; TCRdb holds only in-frame clones, not every one. The sample lists some 120,000 clones; roughly 94% were seen once. The CDR3 is 17 amino acids. V dropped 3 bases and J dropped 8 bases, with 23 bases sitting between them. The germline gives CDR1 MGHRA, CDR2 YSYEKL. The J gene is TRBJ2-1, the V gene TRBV4-1; D gene uncertain. Source material: PBMCs. This TCR was sampled from a woman aged 18-29 years in good health and CMV-seronegative. CDR3 region: CASSHSRATGGRDEQFF. The CDR3 coding sequence is TGCGCCAGCAGCCACTCAAGAGCCACCGGTGGTAGAGATGAGCAGTTCTTC.